This T cell receptor (beta chain) is from a study of CD8+CD57+ T cells in acquired aplastic anemia. Background on the study: Quantities of DNA derived from sorted CD4+ and CD8+ cells averaged roughly 3.4 ug. Whole-study results and caveats: Patients and controls turned out to have approximately 29 CD8+ CDR3 sequences in common.

Using genomic DNA as the template, TCR beta VDJ and CDR3 profiling was carried out. TCRdb reanalysed the reads using MiXCR and keeps one entry per CDR3 protein. Altogether 120,000 or so distinct CDR3 sequences are present, about 43% being singletons, with the ten largest covering over 2%. The authors sequenced patients whose flow cytometry had shown CD8+CD57+ cell expansion. Severe acquired aplastic anemia affected all patients. Among the patients, none had received any therapy at the time of blood sampling. The CDR3 has 13 amino acids. Germline CDR1 reads LNHDA; CDR2 reads SQIVND (reference sequence). V lost 11 bases, J lost 4 bases, and 17 bases lay in between. Of note for this clonotype: Its specificity is unknown.

V and J are TRBV19 and TRBJ1-2; D gene unclear. This TCR derives from a human donor with aplastic anemia. The sample consisted of sorted CD4+, CD8+, or CD8+CD57+ T cells (not recorded which) from PBMCs. CDR3 in amino acids: CASSAPTAYGYTF. In nucleotides, the CDR3 is TGTGCCTCGTCGGCACCAACGGCCTATGGCTACACCTTC.